This entry describes one T cell receptor beta chain. The antigen is unknown. Since a much larger clone is just one base distant, this may be a read error. Per the study methods: CDR3 was compared across clinicopathological groups, and the resulting differences were used to build a distant-metastasis classifier for papillary thyroid cancer. TCRdb re-called the PCR reads through MiXCR. What appears here as the V and J calls and clone size reflects TCRdb's work, not the paper's. This sample carries some 21,000 clones, about a sixth of them seen once, and the ten largest clones take around 21%. All patients were treatment-naive before thyroid surgery. The sample belongs to a study of metastatic and nonmetastatic thyroid tumors. Looking at the study overall: Comparative analysis of repertoires was undertaken across blood and tumor or nodule tissue obtained from malignant and benign thyroid patients. Study observations and caveats: Benign nodules were reported to have significantly lower TCR beta diversity than malignant thyroid tumors, in blood and tumor.

The CDR3 covers 14 residues. Germline-derived CDR1 and CDR2 are SNHLY and FYNNEI. The genes are TRBV2 and TRBJ2-5, with D possibly matching TRBD1 (6 bases). The receptor comes from a male donor with papillary thyroid cancer or a benign thyroid nodule (not recorded which). Some clones in this sample may be carry-over from other donors' samples. Sequencing was done on a sample of blood. The CDR3 coding sequence is TGTGCCAGCAGTCAAGAACAGGGTGAAGAGACCCATTACTTC. Translating it yields CASSQEQGEETHYF.